This passage covers 28 T cell receptor beta chains from one sample sequenced in a study of OX40 agonist ivuxolimab in advanced cancers. Clones were read by immunoSEQ multiplex PCR, and TCRdb kept only the in-frame ones, dropping some. The table shows roughly 75,000 clones, with 86% occurring only once. The material was CD4+ or CD8+ T cells sorted from blood, obtained in a trial of the OX40 agonist ivuxolimab. These receptor sequences come from an adult with an advanced solid tumor such as melanoma, head and neck, liver or kidney cancer.

The chain carries TRBV25-1 and TRBJ2-5, with TRBD1 matching over 8 bases. Trimming cost V 7 bases and J 3 bases; bases outside gene matches: 4. The germline V gene has CDR1 MGHDK and CDR2 SYGVNS. This CDR3 comprises 13 residues. CDR3 DNA: TGTGCCAGCACCTCGGACAGGGAAGAGACCCAGTACTTC. Protein sequence: CASTSDREETQYF.

The chain couples TRBV7-9 to TRBJ1-2; TRBD1 matches 10 bases. CDR1 SEHNR and CDR2 FQNEAQ come from the germline V gene (reference sequence). CDR3 length: 15 amino acids. J lost 6 bases, V lost 3 bases, and 7 bases had no gene match. The CDR3 loop reads CASSFRDRGADGYTF. CDR3 nucleotides: TGTGCCAGCAGCTTCCGGGACAGGGGAGCTGATGGCTACACCTTC.

The V call is TRBV6-5, the J call TRBJ2-7, with 10 bases identical to TRBD1. Trimming cost V 8 bases and J 7 bases; bases outside gene matches: 11. The germline V gene encodes CDR1 MNHEY and CDR2 SVGAGI. The CDR3 spans 14 residues. The DNA for the CDR3 is TGTGCCAGCGGGGACAGGGGTGGCCGGAAGGAGCAGTACTTC. As protein: CASGDRGGRKEQYF.

Comment on this clone: Other DNA sequences in this sample translate to the same CDR3. The chain recombines TRBV4-3 with TRBJ2-5; 10 nucleotides match TRBD1. The CDR3 length is 14 residues. Per the germline V gene, CDR1 is LGHNA and CDR2 is YSLEER. V gave up 3 bases and J gave up 3 bases; unmatched junction bases: 1. Written as DNA, the CDR3 is TGCGCCAGCAGCCAGGGACAGGGGAAAGAGACCCAGTACTTC. It specifies CASSQGQGKETQYF.

To note about this clone: Additional DNA sequences in this sample encode the identical CDR3. The rearrangement uses TRBV21-1 and TRBJ2-3; TRBD2 is the table's D call, not checked against the DNA. TRBV21-1 corresponds to a pseudogene. The CDR3 is 18 amino acids. CDR3 region: CASSKGGGLSGSADTQYF. The CDR3 region has the DNA TGTGCCAGCAGCAAAGGGGGGGGCCTAAGCGGGAGTGCAGATACGCAGTATTTT.

The chain recombines TRBV6-1 with TRBJ1-2; no clear D. V was trimmed by 0 bases and J by 11 bases, leaving 13 bases between them. The germline V gene has CDR1 MNHNS and CDR2 SASEGT. This CDR3 has 13 residues. The DNA for the CDR3 is TGTGCCAGCAGTGAAGCGGGGTATAATGAATACACCTTC. Residues: CASSEAGYNEYTF.

The chain links TRBV30 to TRBJ1-1; possible D gene TRBD1, 5 bases. There are 13 residues in the CDR3. Germline V gives CDR1 GTSNPN, CDR2 SVGIG (reference sequence). Trimming removed 0 bases at V and 1 base at J, with 6 bases between. CDR3 sequence: CAWSVQENTEAFF. CDR3 nucleotides: TGTGCCTGGAGTGTACAGGAGAACACTGAAGCTTTCTTT.

V is TRBV28 and J is TRBJ1-2; D unresolved. The germline V gene has CDR1 MDHEN and CDR2 SYDVKM. CDR3 length: 11 residues. V lost 4 bases and J 8 bases, leaving 8 bases between the germline ends. This chain's CDR3 is CASSSRYGYTF. The CDR3 DNA sequence: TGTGCCAGCAGTTCCAGGTACGGCTACACCTTC.

The chain combines TRBV5-1 with TRBJ2-1; a possible D gene is TRBD2 (6 bases). CDR1 is SGHRS, CDR2 YFSETQ, per germline. This CDR3 is built from 15 residues. Trimming left V 4 bases short and J 5 bases short, with 16 bases between. The CDR3 loop is CASSGPGEGNNEQFF. The CDR3 DNA follows: TGCGCCAGCAGCGGACCGGGAGAAGGGAACAATGAGCAGTTCTTC.

The chain recombines TRBV7-3 with TRBJ2-2; the D call may be TRBD1 or TRBD2 (5 bases each). This CDR3 is 16 amino acids long. Trimming pared 5 bases from V and 1 base from J, leaving 14 bases between. Germline lookup yields CDR1 SGHTA and CDR2 FQGTGA. The DNA for the CDR3 is TGTGCCAGCAGCCCAACAGGCGGGCGGAACACCGGGGAGCTGTTTTTT. This sequence encodes CASSPTGGRNTGELFF.

V and J are TRBV4-2 and TRBJ2-5; TRBD2 aligns across 9 bases. Trimming at V came to 1 base and at J to 5 bases, leaving 2 bases not matched to a gene. There are 14 residues in the CDR3. Germline V gene lookup returns CDR1 LGHNA and CDR2 YNFKEQ. CDR3 in amino acids: CASSQGAGGETQYF. CDR3 nucleotides: TGTGCCAGCAGCCAAGGGGCGGGGGGGGAGACCCAGTACTTC.

This clone appeared a few times. This chain links TRBV11-2 with TRBJ2-7; 14 nucleotides match TRBD2. The CDR3 loop spans 16 amino acids. The J segment lost 7 bases and the V segment lost 3 bases, leaving 8 bases of the junction unmatched. The germline CDR1 and CDR2 sequences are SGHAT and FQNNGV. For the CDR3, the DNA is TGTGCCAGCAGCTTTCCCGGGACTAGCGGGAGTCGGGAGCAGTACTTC. Amino acid sequence: CASSFPGTSGSREQYF.

This clone was observed a single time. The chain has TRBV4-1 and TRBJ2-2, with D perhaps matching TRBD1 (6 bases). The CDR3 is 17 amino acids. V was trimmed by 4 bases and J by 6 bases, leaving 21 bases between them. Looked up from germline, CDR1 is MGHRA and CDR2 is YSYEKL. CDR3 DNA sequence: TGCGCCAGCAGCCCAATGGGCCGCGGTGCAGGGGCCGGGGAGCTGTTTTTT. This codes for CASSPMGRGAGAGELFF.

This sequence joins TRBV19 and TRBJ2-3; D may correspond to TRBD1 or TRBD2 (5 bases each). The CDR3 spans 14 residues. Germline CDR1 reads LNHDA; CDR2 reads SQIVND (reference sequence). V dropped 7 bases and J dropped 2 bases, with 13 bases sitting between them. The CDR3 DNA follows: TGTGCCAGTACCCCCGGGACCTTCACAGATACGCAGTATTTT. Protein product: CASTPGTFTDTQYF.

This rearrangement joins TRBV6-6 to TRBJ2-7; D remains ambiguous. The germline V gene has CDR1 MNHNY and CDR2 SVGAGI (reference sequence). The CDR3 has 11 amino acids. Between the trimmed V and J ends, which lost 5 bases and 1 base, there was a span of 3 bases. CDR3 sequence: CASSPSYEQYF. For the CDR3, the DNA is TGTGCCAGCAGTCCTTCCTACGAGCAGTACTTC.

This rearrangement joins TRBV12-5 to TRBJ2-3; 14 bases align to TRBD2. Trimming at V came to 1 base and at J to 11 bases, leaving 2 bases not matched to a gene. The CDR3 loop spans 14 amino acids. Germline CDR1 LGHNT, CDR2 FRNRAP. CDR3 region: CASGLGLAGGVQYF. In DNA, the CDR3 is TGTGCTAGTGGTTTGGGACTAGCGGGAGGGGTGCAGTATTTT.

This chain joins TRBV6-4 and TRBJ2-4, with 7 bases identical to TRBD1. With V trimmed by 3 bases and J by 7 bases, 3 bases remained unmatched. CDR1 is MRHNA, CDR2 SNTAGT, per germline. This CDR3 has 13 amino acids. The CDR3 DNA sequence: TGTGCCAGCAGTGAAGGGGGCGCGAACATTCAGTACTTC. It yields the protein CASSEGGANIQYF.

The chain is built from TRBV2 and TRBJ2-7; perhaps TRBD1 as D (6 bases). Trimming shortened V by 6 bases and J by 5 bases, and 14 bases separated the two germline ends. This CDR3 region has 13 residues. Germline CDR1 reads SNHLY; CDR2 reads FYNNEI. The CDR3 region has the DNA TGTGCCAGCAGAAGAACAGGGACCCACGAGCAGTACTTC. Its protein product is CASRRTGTHEQYF.

This rearrangement joins TRBV30 to TRBJ1-4, with D maybe TRBD1 (5 bases). This CDR3 has 15 residues. The germline V gene has CDR1 GTSNPN and CDR2 SVGIG (reference sequence). Trimming pared 7 bases from V and 4 bases from J, leaving 19 bases between. CDR3 sequence: CASRDRAVGNEKLFF. The CDR3, as DNA: TGTGCCTCCAGGGATAGAGCAGTAGGTAATGAAAAACTGTTTTTT.

The sample holds a few counts of this clone. The chain uses TRBV10-3 and TRBJ2-5; 7 bases agree with TRBD2. Germline-derived CDR1 and CDR2 are ENHRY and SYGVKD. J lost 2 bases, V lost 11 bases, and 11 bases had no gene match. There are 14 residues in the CDR3. In nucleotides, the CDR3 is TGTGCCGCGAGTTCCGGGACTACACAAGAGACCCAGTACTTC. The encoded protein is CAASSGTTQETQYF.

This clone has just a few counts. The gene calls are TRBV7-2 and TRBJ1-4; D might be TRBD1 (5 bases). Germline V CDR1 and CDR2: SGHTA, FQGNSA. CDR3 length: 14 amino acids. The V gene lost 2 bases and the J gene lost 4 bases, with 8 bases spanning the gap. This CDR3 reads CASSLLRGNEKLFF. CDR3 bases: TGTGCCAGCAGCTTACTTAGGGGTAATGAAAAACTGTTTTTT. The variable domain in full, with the rest retrieved from reference TRBV7-2 and TRBJ1-4, is GAGVSQSPSNKVTEKGKDVELRCDPISGHTALYWYRQSLGQGLEFLIYFQGNSAPDKSGLPSDRFSAERTGGSVSTLTIQRTQQEDSAVYLCASSLLRGNEKLFFGSGTQLSVL.

The chain recombines TRBV7-9 with TRBJ2-5; 12 bases align to TRBD1. The CDR3 length is 16 residues. V lost 4 bases to trimming and J lost 5 bases; unmatched junction nucleotides: 8. Germline V gives CDR1 SEHNR, CDR2 FQNEAQ (reference sequence). In DNA form, the CDR3 reads TGTGCCAGCAGCTGGTTGGGGACAGGGGGCGCGGAGACCCAGTACTTC. It is translated as CASSWLGTGGAETQYF.

The gene calls are TRBV27 and TRBJ2-7; D perhaps matches TRBD1 (6 bases). The ends were cut back, 3 bases at V and 6 bases at J, with 15 bases in the middle. From germline, CDR1 is MNHEY and CDR2 SMNVEV (reference sequence). The CDR3 is 14 amino acids. CDR3 in amino acids: CASSFRDRIGEQYF. In DNA form, the CDR3 reads TGTGCCAGCAGTTTTCGCGACAGGATCGGCGAGCAGTACTTC.

The chain employs TRBV19 and TRBJ1-4, with 10 bases that match TRBD1. The CDR3 is made up of 17 amino acids. Trimming cost V 6 bases and J 0 bases; bases outside gene matches: 7. Germline lookup yields CDR1 LNHDA and CDR2 SQIVND (reference sequence). CDR3 protein: CASRRDRGPATNEKLFF. The CDR3 nucleotides are TGTGCCAGTAGGCGGGACAGGGGCCCTGCAACTAATGAAAAACTGTTTTTT.

In its sample, this clone was seen once. The rearrangement links TRBV6-1 to TRBJ2-5; TRBD1 matches at 12 bases. The CDR3 runs 13 residues. The germline V gene has CDR1 MNHNS and CDR2 SASEGT. V lost 8 bases and J lost 5; bases outside the gene matches: 3. DNA of the CDR3: TGTGCCAGCGGGGACAGGGGGCTTGAGACCCAGTACTTC. Its translation: CASGDRGLETQYF.

The chain's CDR3 is CAISENEALRTEAFF. The CDR3 DNA sequence: TGTGCCATCAGTGAGAACGAGGCGCTTAGGACTGAAGCTTTCTTT. The V call is TRBV10-3, the J call TRBJ1-1; D ambiguous. Trimming left V 2 bases short and J 5 bases short, with 15 bases between. Germline loops: CDR1 ENHRY, CDR2 SYGVKD. The CDR3 covers 15 residues.

The chain couples TRBV19 to TRBJ2-7, with D possibly being TRBD1 (6 bases). The V end was cut by 9 bases, the J end by 4 bases, with 13 bases between. Germline CDR1 is LNHDA and CDR2 is SQIVND (reference sequence). The CDR3 loop spans 12 amino acids. The DNA of the CDR3 is TGTGCCAGCGGATCACAGGGTTACGAGCAGTACTTC. Its translation: CASGSQGYEQYF.

J is TRBJ2-1 and V is TRBV5-1; D not resolved. The CDR3 is 13 amino acids. Trimming pared 0 bases from V and 6 bases from J, leaving 7 bases between. The germline CDR1 and CDR2 sequences are SGHRS and YFSETQ. CDR3 nucleotide sequence: TGCGCCAGCAGCTTGGCCTATGGCAATGAGCAGTTCTTC. Encoded protein: CASSLAYGNEQFF. Full variable domain (remainder filled in from reference TRBV5-1 and TRBJ2-1): KAGVTQTPRYLIKTRGQQVTLSCSPISGHRSVSWYQQTPGQGLQFLFEYFSETQRNKGNFPGRFSGRQFSNSRSEMNVSTLELGDSALYLCASSLAYGNEQFFGPGTRLTVL.